This TCR beta chain was profiled in a study of blood T cells in healthy people across ages. Trimming removed 2 bases at V and 2 bases at J, with 10 bases between. The CDR3 contains 13 residues. Germline V lookup: CDR1 SQVTM, CDR2 ANQGSEA. Study-level findings and limits: Donors of long life had a larger count of naive CD4+ cells and greater diversity than aged donors. Estimates based on one million T cells were treated as lower bounds.

Many counts were recorded for this clonotype. Its antigen is not identified. Together with a sample-barcoded 5' primer, a J-beta primer mix was included in a second PCR lasting about 6 to 11 cycles. TCRdb ran MiXCR on the 5' RACE reads and lists one entry per CDR3 protein. The data hold roughly 1.6 million distinct CDR3 sequences, with about 31% observed a single time. The source material was blood. The sequence was collected from a woman younger than 45 in good health. The rearrangement uses TRBV29-1 and TRBJ2-7; no clear D gene. The CDR3 bases are TGCAGCGTTGAATTTCCTTTGACCTACGAGCAGTACTTC. As protein: CSVEFPLTYEQYF.